The 27 T cell receptor beta chains in this list originate from one sample, sequenced in a study of shared clonotypes between healthy human individuals. This table comes from immunoSEQ multiplex PCR, and its TCRdb copy is limited to in-frame clones, with some not included. The table shows 2,500,000 or so clones, with roughly nine tenths occurring only once. Sequences were obtained from naive CD4+ T cells sorted from blood. Indicated subset: CD45RA+ positively selected. The receptors stem from a man in his late teens or twenties in good health.

The chain uses TRBV30 and TRBJ1-2; D is uncertain. V dropped 4 bases and J dropped 5 bases, with 11 bases sitting between them. The germline CDR1 and CDR2 sequences are GTSNPN and SVGIG (reference sequence). There are 12 residues in the CDR3. CDR3 DNA: TGTGCCTGGAAGGAGATCGGGTATGGCTACACCTTC. It specifies CAWKEIGYGYTF.

The rearrangement joins TRBV7-9 to TRBJ2-3; 7 nucleotides align to TRBD1. The CDR3 is 16 residues long. Germline assignment: CDR1 SEHNR and CDR2 FQNEAQ (reference sequence). The J segment lost 5 bases and the V segment lost 5 bases, leaving 13 bases of the junction unmatched. CDR3 protein: CASSRTGQVEIDTQYF. CDR3 coding DNA: TGTGCCAGCAGCCGGACCGGACAGGTAGAAATAGATACGCAGTATTTT.

The rearrangement links TRBV28 to TRBJ2-7; perhaps TRBD1 as D (6 bases). Germline CDR1 is MDHEN and CDR2 is SYDVKM. V was pared by 7 bases and J by 8 bases, with 21 bases between. This CDR3 is 14 amino acids long. In DNA, the CDR3 is TGTGCCAGCATCCGCTCGACAGGCCAAGTCAAGCAGTACTTC. Translation: CASIRSTGQVKQYF.

The chain combines TRBV5-1 with TRBJ2-2; D is unclear. This CDR3 comprises 13 residues. CDR1 is SGHRS, CDR2 YFSETQ, per germline. V was trimmed by 4 bases and J by 3 bases, leaving 7 bases between them. CDR3 bases: TGCGCCAGCAGCCAGGAGTACACCGGGGAGCTGTTTTTT. Amino acids: CASSQEYTGELFF.

This chain links TRBV5-1 with TRBJ2-7, with TRBD2 matching 10 bases. This CDR3 has 14 residues. Germline V gene sequence: CDR1 SGHRS, CDR2 YFSETQ. V trimming: 4 bases; J trimming: 6 bases; junction bases outside the gene matches: 7. This CDR3 is CASSGAGGPSEQYF. The CDR3 nucleotides are TGCGCCAGCAGCGGAGCGGGAGGGCCCAGCGAGCAGTACTTC.

This clone was counted once. This chain joins TRBV19 and TRBJ2-1, with TRBD2 matching over 16 bases. J lost 7 bases, V lost 3 bases, and 9 bases had no gene match. CDR1 and CDR2 (germline): LNHDA, SQIVND (reference sequence). The CDR3 spans 18 residues. The CDR3 region has the DNA TGTGCCAGTAGTATGGGACTAGCGGGAGGGTATGCCCCAAATGAGCAGTTCTTC. This encodes CASSMGLAGGYAPNEQFF.

The CDR3 reads CASSLGGGLSYEQYF. The CDR3 nucleotides read TGTGCCAGCAGCTTGGGCGGGGGGCTGAGTTACGAGCAGTACTTC. V gene TRBV5-8 combines with J gene TRBJ2-7, with 8 bases matching TRBD2. The CDR3 spans 15 residues. Germline V gene sequence: CDR1 SGHTS, CDR2 YDEGEE. With 0 bases clipped from V and 4 bases from J, the junction kept 6 bases outside the gene matches.

V and J are TRBV10-3 and TRBJ2-5, with 9 bases that match TRBD2. The junction had 12 bases not matched to a gene; V was cut back by 10 bases and J by 0 bases. This CDR3 contains 16 residues. The germline gives CDR1 ENHRY, CDR2 SYGVKD. CDR3 protein: CASRLAALSYQETQYF. CDR3 in DNA: TGTGCCAGTAGACTAGCGGCACTCTCCTACCAAGAGACCCAGTACTTC.

This clone was recorded once. The chain's CDR3 is CASNQAERGQETQYF. CDR3 DNA sequence: TGTGCCAGCAACCAGGCAGAGCGGGGCCAAGAGACCCAGTACTTC. The chain recombines TRBV11-2 with TRBJ2-5; TRBD2 aligns across 7 bases. V was pared by 7 bases and J by 1 base, with 9 bases of the junction left unmatched. CDR3 length: 15 amino acids. Germline V gene sequence: CDR1 SGHAT, CDR2 FQNNGV.

Of note for this clone: Different DNA sequences within this sample yield the same CDR3. The chain recombines TRBV7-2 with TRBJ2-2; D is uncertain. The CDR3 has 12 residues. Germline V gene lookup returns CDR1 SGHTA and CDR2 FQGNSA. The V end was cut by 1 base, the J end by 8 bases, with 5 bases between. CDR3 DNA sequence: TGTGCCAGCAGCTTAGTCTCTGGGGAGCTGTTTTTT. Translation: CASSLVSGELFF.

This clone was seen a single time. The CDR3 DNA sequence: TGTGCCAGCAGTTTAGGGGCACCAAGTGAAGCTTTCTTT. This encodes CASSLGAPSEAFF. This chain joins TRBV28 and TRBJ1-1; possibly TRBD1 for D (5 bases). The germline gives CDR1 MDHEN, CDR2 SYDVKM. The CDR3 loop spans 13 amino acids. Trimming cost V 2 bases and J 7 bases, with 11 bases left between them.

V gene TRBV4-2 combines with J gene TRBJ2-7; 10 bases are shared with TRBD1. The germline V gene has CDR1 LGHNA and CDR2 YNFKEQ. The junction had 8 bases not matched to a gene; V was cut back by 0 bases and J by 3 bases. The CDR3 sequence is 17 residues long. CDR3 region: CASSQDLWGQGRYEQYF. The CDR3 coding sequence is TGTGCCAGCAGCCAAGATCTATGGGGACAGGGGCGCTACGAGCAGTACTTC.

The CDR3 loop is CASSLMGQGVGQPQHF. CDR3 in DNA: TGTGCCAGCAGTTTAATGGGACAGGGGGTAGGACAGCCCCAGCATTTT. The rearrangement joins TRBV27 to TRBJ1-5, with 11 bases identical to TRBD1. CDR1 and CDR2 (germline): MNHEY, SMNVEV (reference sequence). The CDR3 is 16 amino acids. V shed 2 bases, J shed 7 bases, and the junction held 7 bases outside the gene matches.

This chain uses TRBV20-1 with TRBJ2-7; D remains ambiguous. The ends were cut back, 6 bases at V and 6 bases at J, with 9 bases in the middle. The CDR3 has 10 amino acids. The germline V gene has CDR1 DFQATT and CDR2 SNEGSKA (reference sequence). The CDR3 sequence: CSAGESEQYF. The CDR3 nucleotides are TGCAGTGCAGGAGAGTCCGAGCAGTACTTC.

The chain employs TRBV7-2 and TRBJ2-1; D unresolved. The CDR3 loop spans 13 amino acids. Germline V lookup: CDR1 SGHTA, CDR2 FQGNSA. With 5 bases removed from V and 15 bases from J, the gap between germline ends came to 20 bases. The CDR3 reads CASSTPPGFDLFF. CDR3 DNA sequence: TGTGCCAGCAGCACCCCCCCTGGTTTTGATCTGTTCTTC.

The chain recombines TRBV6-1 with TRBJ1-5, with D unresolved. Germline loops: CDR1 MNHNS, CDR2 SASEGT. The CDR3 sequence is 15 residues long. Trimming took 1 base from V and 3 from J, leaving 10 bases between them. CDR3 sequence reads: CASSEGTRANQPQHF. The CDR3 nucleotides read TGTGCCAGCAGTGAAGGAACGAGGGCCAATCAGCCCCAGCATTTT.

In DNA, the CDR3 is TGTGCCGGCAAAAAGGAGGGAGTAGAAAAACTGTTTTTT. Translated: CAGKKEGVEKLFF. The rearrangement uses TRBV30 and TRBJ1-4; no definite D call. Trimming shortened V by 8 bases and J by 8 bases, and 18 bases separated the two germline ends. The germline gives CDR1 GTSNPN, CDR2 SVGIG (reference sequence). The CDR3 is 13 residues long.

This clone was recorded a few times. The chain recombines TRBV6-5 with TRBJ1-6; 7 bases agree with TRBD1. The CDR3 has 14 residues. The V segment lost 4 bases and the J segment 9 bases; nucleotides outside the gene matches: 6. Per the germline V gene, CDR1 is MNHEY and CDR2 is SVGAGI. In nucleotides, the CDR3 is TGTGCCAGCAGTTCCAGGGGGTTAAGTTCACCCCTCCACTTT. Amino acids: CASSSRGLSSPLHF.

The gene calls are TRBV14 and TRBJ1-2; D not certain. From germline, CDR1 is SGHDN and CDR2 FVKESK. The CDR3 loop spans 13 amino acids. V was clipped by 5 bases and J by 9 bases, with 16 bases between them. The CDR3 sequence: CASSYRLGRSYTF. The CDR3 DNA follows: TGTGCCAGCAGCTACCGACTGGGAAGGAGCTACACCTTC.

V usage is TRBV11-3 and J usage is TRBJ2-3; D gene ambiguous. From germline, CDR1 is SGHNT and CDR2 YENEEA. This CDR3 is 12 amino acids long. V gave up 2 bases and J gave up 12 bases, with 12 bases separating them. CDR3 nucleotides: TGTGCCAGCAGCTTACGTGATTCACCACAGTATTTT. Amino acids: CASSLRDSPQYF.

V gene TRBV2 combines with J gene TRBJ1-4, with D possibly matching TRBD1 (5 bases). This CDR3 region has 15 residues. Trimming stripped 0 bases from V and 7 bases from J, with 12 bases between. The germline CDR1 and CDR2 sequences are SNHLY and FYNNEI. The chain's CDR3 is CASSEAGAPSEKLFF. CDR3 DNA sequence: TGTGCCAGCAGTGAAGCAGGGGCCCCAAGTGAAAAACTGTTTTTT. The variable domain in full, with the rest retrieved from reference TRBV2 and TRBJ1-4, is EPEVTQTPSHQVTQMGQEVILRCVPISNHLYFYWYRQILGQKVEFLVSFYNNEISEKSEIFDDQFSVERPDGSNFTLKIRSTKLEDSAMYFCASSEAGAPSEKLFFGSGTQLSVL.

The chain combines TRBV6-5 with TRBJ2-3; possibly TRBD1 or TRBD2 for D (5 bases each). There are 15 residues in the CDR3. Looked up from germline, CDR1 is MNHEY and CDR2 is SVGAGI. V lost 4 bases, J lost 2 bases, and 13 bases lay in between. CDR3 coding DNA: TGTGCCAGCAGTTCCAGGGACGTGGACACAGATACGCAGTATTTT. It yields the protein CASSSRDVDTDTQYF.

CDR3 coding DNA: TGTGCCAGCAAGCGATTCCAAGAGACCCAGTACTTC. Amino acid sequence: CASKRFQETQYF. The chain has TRBV2 and TRBJ2-5, with D hard to call. The CDR3 covers 12 residues. V lost 7 bases, J lost 1 base, and 7 bases lay in between. Germline CDR1 and CDR2: SNHLY and FYNNEI.

This clone has just one count. The chain has TRBV19 and TRBJ2-7, with 7 bases aligning to TRBD2. Germline V gene sequence: CDR1 LNHDA, CDR2 SQIVND (reference sequence). The J segment lost 6 bases and the V segment lost 3 bases, leaving 11 bases of the junction unmatched. CDR3 length: 15 amino acids. The CDR3, as DNA: TGTGCCAGTAGTATCGGGGGGACTGCCCCGGGCGAGCAGTACTTC. Its protein is CASSIGGTAPGEQYF.

Concerning this clone itself: Other nucleotide sequences from this sample produce the same CDR3. The rearrangement uses TRBV7-9 and TRBJ1-1; perhaps TRBD1 as D (5 bases). The CDR3 extends over 15 amino acids. V was cut by 3 bases and J by 1 base, with 12 bases left in between. Germline loops: CDR1 SEHNR, CDR2 FQNEAQ (reference sequence). For the CDR3, the DNA is TGTGCCAGCAGCTTGTCCGGGACGGCGAACACTGAAGCTTTCTTT. Its translation: CASSLSGTANTEAFF.

The chain recombines TRBV28 with TRBJ1-2; D may be TRBD1 (5 bases). V lost 4 bases and J lost 7, with 10 bases in between. Germline V gene lookup returns CDR1 MDHEN and CDR2 SYDVKM. The CDR3 extends over 12 amino acids. The CDR3 spells CASSSPQGGYTF. CDR3 nucleotide sequence: TGTGCCAGCAGTTCGCCCCAGGGTGGCTACACCTTC.

This chain links TRBV2 with TRBJ2-5; D gene unclear. With 4 bases removed from V and 5 bases from J, the gap between germline ends came to 11 bases. In germline, CDR1 is SNHLY, CDR2 FYNNEI. This CDR3 comprises 13 residues. CDR3 DNA sequence: TGTGCCAGCAGTGCGGGCAGGATGGAGACCCAGTACTTC. This gives the protein CASSAGRMETQYF.